The table lists the clone carrying this T cell receptor beta chain with a count of one. With each sample, at least 6 micrograms of total RNA were extracted. This entry is derived from a study of blood T cells in healthy people across ages. Sample-barcoded 5' priming and a J-beta primer mix drove a second PCR of roughly 6 to 12 cycles. TCRdb re-derived calls from the 5' RACE reads in MiXCR, one entry per CDR3 protein. The sample consists of about 680,000 distinct CDR3 sequences, around 45% of them appearing once. V was pared by 5 bases and J by 7 bases, with 14 bases between. The CDR3 loop spans 13 amino acids. Germline V gene data show CDR1 as MNHEY and CDR2 as SVGEGT.

The sample consisted of blood. This TCR was sampled from a woman aged 55-75 years in good health. The chain is built from TRBV6-2 or TRBV6-3 and TRBJ1-2; D call uncertain. CDR3 DNA: TGTGCCAGCAGTGAGGACCTTGCGGGTGGCTACACCTTC. Residues: CASSEDLAGGYTF.